A single sample is the source of the 15 T cell receptor beta chains below, sequenced in a study of HIV-infected patients and healthy controls. In TCRdb, the 5' RACE reads were re-called with MiXCR into one record per CDR3 protein. The data show under 70,000 distinct CDR3 sequences, with about 19% seen just once and over 1.1% held by the top ten. Sequencing was carried out using CD4+ T cells from blood. All receptors come from a human donor in good health.

This clonotype has at least ten counts. This chain joins TRBV3-1 and TRBJ1-1, with D perhaps TRBD1 (5 bases). V was clipped by 4 bases and J by 3 bases, with 9 bases between them. CDR3 length: 13 amino acids. CDR1 LGHDT and CDR2 YNNKEL come from the germline V gene (reference sequence). The DNA of the CDR3 is TGTGCCAGCAGCCTAAGACAGCACACTGAAGCTTTCTTT. Protein sequence: CASSLRQHTEAFF.

This clonotype occurred many times. The chain links TRBV5-1 to TRBJ2-5, with a tentative D call TRBD2 (6 bases). This CDR3 spans 16 amino acids. Germline V lookup: CDR1 SGHRS, CDR2 YFSETQ. The germline V and J ends were trimmed by 0 bases and 5 bases, with 17 bases remaining between them. In DNA, the CDR3 is TGCGCCAGCAGCTTGGAGCGGGTCGAATATTCGGAGACCCAGTACTTC. It encodes CASSLERVEYSETQYF.

The V and J genes are TRBV5-1 and TRBJ2-3, with 7 bases aligning to TRBD2. CDR1 SGHRS and CDR2 YFSETQ come from the germline V gene. With V trimmed by 7 bases and J by 0 bases, 11 bases remained unmatched. This CDR3 spans 16 amino acids. DNA of the CDR3: TGCGCCAGCCAGCAAGGGAGCGGGGTTAGCACAGATACGCAGTATTTT. Its translation: CASQQGSGVSTDTQYF.

The CDR3 loop reads CASSLFGGTDTQYF. The DNA for the CDR3 is TGTGCCAGCAGTTTATTCGGGGGCACAGATACGCAGTATTTT. The rearrangement links TRBV27 to TRBJ2-3, with D possibly TRBD2 on 5 matching bases. Germline CDR1 MNHEY, CDR2 SMNVEV (reference sequence). The CDR3 covers 14 residues. The V end lost 1 base, the J end lost 1 base, and 6 bases lay between the germline ends.

V and J are TRBV4-3 and TRBJ1-3; tentative D call: TRBD1 (5 bases). The germline V and J ends were trimmed by 4 bases and 3 bases, with 19 bases remaining between them. This CDR3 spans 17 amino acids. Germline V CDR1 and CDR2: LGHNA, YSLEER. CDR3 sequence: CASSLSGGQGYGNTIYF. The CDR3 region has the DNA TGCGCCAGCAGCCTAAGCGGCGGTCAGGGATATGGAAACACCATATATTTT.

The V gene is TRBV2, the J gene TRBJ1-2; the match to TRBD1 covers 9 bases. Losses at the gene ends were 6 bases for V and 4 bases for J; bases not matched to a gene: 3. The CDR3 has 13 amino acids. Germline V lookup: CDR1 SNHLY, CDR2 FYNNEI. For the CDR3, the DNA is TGTGCCAGCAGACCGGGACAGGGCTATGGCTACACCTTC. Protein product: CASRPGQGYGYTF.

This chain joins TRBV7-9 and TRBJ2-7, with D tentatively TRBD2 (6 bases). The V end was cut by 5 bases, the J end by 2 bases, with 16 bases between. Germline V gene sequence: CDR1 SEHNR, CDR2 FQNEAQ (reference sequence). This CDR3 region has 15 residues. The CDR3 DNA follows: TGTGCCAGCAGCCCCGGGGGTTTGGGTACCTACGAGCAGTACTTC. Its protein is CASSPGGLGTYEQYF.

Many counts were recorded for this clonotype. The chain recombines TRBV29-1 with TRBJ2-5; D uncertain. The germline V gene encodes CDR1 SQVTM and CDR2 ANQGSEA. V gave up 4 bases and J gave up 2 bases, with 8 bases separating them. This CDR3 comprises 12 residues. The CDR3 DNA reads TGCAGCGTTGGACCTAGTCAAGAGACCCAGTACTTC. Translated, it gives CSVGPSQETQYF.

This clonotype was seen only once. This sequence joins TRBV19 and TRBJ2-7; 7 bases map to TRBD1. The V and J ends lost 3 bases and 3 bases, in that order; junction bases with no gene match: 2. This CDR3 is built from 13 residues. The germline V gene encodes CDR1 LNHDA and CDR2 SQIVND (reference sequence). In DNA, the CDR3 is TGTGCCAGTAGTATTACAGGGGTCTACGAGCAGTACTTC. It translates to CASSITGVYEQYF. The full variable domain, in which reference TRBV19 and TRBJ2-7 provide the parts outside the CDR3, is DGGITQSPKYLFRKEGQNVTLSCEQNLNHDAMYWYRQDPGQGLRLIYYSQIVNDFQKGDIAEGYSVSREKKESFPLTVTSAQKNPTAFYLCASSITGVYEQYFGPGTRLTVT.

This clonotype was observed a few times. The gene calls are TRBV6-5 and TRBJ1-3, with 7 bases identical to TRBD1. Germline loops: CDR1 MNHEY, CDR2 SVGAGI. CDR3 length equals 17 residues. Trimming cost V 4 bases and J 0 bases; bases outside gene matches: 9. CDR3 sequence: CASSSTTGTLSGNTIYF. In nucleotides, the CDR3 is TGTGCCAGCAGTTCCACGACAGGGACCCTCTCTGGAAACACCATATATTTT.

This clonotype was detected many times. The V call is TRBV29-1, the J call TRBJ1-1; D is ambiguous. Germline V gives CDR1 SQVTM, CDR2 ANQGSEA. V was clipped by 2 bases and J by 6 bases, with 1 base between them. The CDR3 length is 9 residues. In nucleotides, the CDR3 is TGCAGCGTTGAATCTGAAGCTTTCTTT. Protein sequence: CSVESEAFF. Looking up the rest from reference TRBV29-1 and TRBJ1-1 gives the full variable domain: SAVISQKPSRDICQRGTSLTIQCQVDSQVTMMFWYRQQPGQSLTLIATANQGSEATYESGFVIDKFPISRPNLTFSTLTVSNMSPEDSSIYLCSVESEAFFGQGTRLTVV.

This clonotype appeared many times. The chain combines TRBV6-1 with TRBJ1-3; D gene uncertain. V lost 1 base and J 0 bases, leaving 7 bases between the germline ends. The CDR3 has 15 residues. The germline V gene has CDR1 MNHNS and CDR2 SASEGT. This chain's CDR3 is CASSEDFTSGNTIYF. The CDR3 DNA sequence: TGTGCCAGCAGTGAAGATTTTACCTCTGGAAACACCATATATTTT.

This clonotype was seen repeatedly, ten times or more. CDR3 sequence: CSGQISNEKLFF. CDR3 nucleotides: TGCAGTGGACAGATATCTAATGAAAAACTGTTTTTT. The rearrangement links TRBV20-1 to TRBJ1-4, with TRBD1 as a possible D gene (5 bases). The V end lost 7 bases, the J end lost 3 bases, and 9 bases lay between the germline ends. Germline V gene data show CDR1 as DFQATT and CDR2 as SNEGSKA (reference sequence). This CDR3 has 12 amino acids.

This clonotype was counted between two and nine times. The chain carries TRBV14 and TRBJ2-5; D unresolved. V gave up 1 base and J gave up 2 bases, with 11 bases separating them. CDR3 length equals 15 residues. Germline CDR1 and CDR2: SGHDN and FVKESK. CDR3 residues: CASSQAVGLQETQYF. In DNA form, the CDR3 reads TGTGCCAGCAGCCAAGCCGTAGGGTTACAAGAGACCCAGTACTTC.

The chain is built from TRBV15 and TRBJ1-5, with D perhaps TRBD1 (5 bases). The CDR3 spans 19 residues. CDR1 is LNHNV, CDR2 YYDKDF, per germline (reference sequence). V gave up 0 bases and J gave up 1 base, with 19 bases separating them. The CDR3 loop is CATSRDLGRPSGSNQPQHF. The CDR3 nucleotides read TGTGCCACCAGCAGAGATTTAGGCAGGCCCTCAGGGAGCAATCAGCCCCAGCATTTT.